The clone carrying this T cell receptor (beta chain) was counted ten times or more. The antigen is not known. The source of the sample is a study of CD8+CD57+ T cells in acquired aplastic anemia. Overall study: The mean DNA yield obtained from sorted CD4+ and CD8+ cells came to 3.2 ug. General study results and limits: Overlapping CD8+ CDR3 repertoires of patients and controls contained roughly 27 shared sequences. The study found no significant CD8+ Simpson's diversity difference between patients and controls.

Genomic DNA, the template, was used for profiling of the TCR beta VDJ and CDR3. TCRdb recomputed calls from the reads with MiXCR, one row per CDR3 protein. The table lists more than 150,000 distinct CDR3 sequences, over 60% of them singletons, with under 60% in the top ten. Per the germline V gene, CDR1 is KGHDR and CDR2 is SFDVKD. With V trimmed by 4 bases and J by 5 bases, 8 bases remained unmatched. This CDR3 region has 15 residues. The sample consisted of sorted CD4+, CD8+, or CD8+CD57+ T cells (not recorded which) from PBMCs. The origin of this receptor is a human donor with severe aplastic anemia or a healthy control (not recorded which). The chain employs TRBV24-1 and TRBJ2-5; TRBD2 agrees at 8 bases. The CDR3 DNA follows: TGTGCCACCAGTGAAACGGGACTAGGATCGGAGACCCAGTACTTC. Translation gives CATSETGLGSETQYF.